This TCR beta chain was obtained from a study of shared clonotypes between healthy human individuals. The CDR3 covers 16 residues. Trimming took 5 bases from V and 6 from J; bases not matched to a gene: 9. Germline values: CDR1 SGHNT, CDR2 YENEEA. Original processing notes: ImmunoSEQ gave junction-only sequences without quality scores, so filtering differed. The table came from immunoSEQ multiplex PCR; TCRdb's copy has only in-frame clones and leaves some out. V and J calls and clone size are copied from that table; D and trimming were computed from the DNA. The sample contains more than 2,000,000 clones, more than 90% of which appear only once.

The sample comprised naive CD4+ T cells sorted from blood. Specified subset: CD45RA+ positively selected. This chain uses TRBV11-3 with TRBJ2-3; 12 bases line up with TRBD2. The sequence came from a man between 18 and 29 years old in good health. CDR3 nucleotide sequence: TGTGCCAGCAGCAAACTAGCGGGGGGTGAGGGGGATACGCAGTATTTT. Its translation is CASSKLAGGEGDTQYF.